A single sample is the source of the 17 T cell receptor beta chains below, sequenced in a study of cytomegalovirus exposure and HLA in healthy donors. Clones were read by immunoSEQ multiplex PCR, and TCRdb kept only the in-frame ones, dropping some. The sample holds approximately 100,000 clones, roughly 89% seen once. The sequenced sample consisted of PBMCs. These receptors originate from a woman aged 25 to 39 in good health and CMV-seronegative.

The chain carries TRBV27 and TRBJ2-5, with 12 bases aligning to TRBD2. The CDR3 is 16 residues long. With 8 bases clipped from V and 6 bases from J, the junction kept 13 bases outside the gene matches. CDR1 and CDR2 (germline): MNHEY, SMNVEV (reference sequence). DNA for the CDR3: TGTGCCAGCGGAGCGACTAGCGGGAGCCTCATACAGACCCAGTACTTC. Residues: CASGATSGSLIQTQYF.

This rearrangement joins TRBV29-1 to TRBJ2-7; 9 bases match TRBD1. Germline V gives CDR1 SQVTM, CDR2 ANQGSEA. V lost 7 bases, J lost 7 bases, and 11 bases stayed unmatched. The CDR3 consists of 13 residues. The DNA for the CDR3 is TGCAGCGCCGAACCGGGACAGGGATCTGAGCAGTACTTC. Translating gives CSAEPGQGSEQYF.

The chain has TRBV7-9 and TRBJ1-1; no reliable D call. Trimming removed 6 bases at V and 0 bases at J, with 14 bases between. CDR1 and CDR2 from the germline V gene are SEHNR and FQNEAQ (reference sequence). The CDR3 runs to 15 residues. This CDR3 reads CASSETGPMNTEAFF. DNA of the CDR3: TGTGCCAGCAGTGAAACGGGTCCCATGAACACTGAAGCTTTCTTT.

The chain's CDR3 is CARSHPNTGWSSYNSPLHF. In DNA form, the CDR3 reads TGTGCCAGAAGCCATCCCAACACCGGGTGGAGCTCCTATAATTCACCCCTCCACTTT. The gene calls are TRBV5-3 and TRBJ1-6; D gene unclear. TRBV5-3 is labeled an ORF, and its function is uncertain. V was pared by 4 bases and J by 0 bases, with 20 bases between. The CDR3 is 19 residues long.

This chain uses TRBV6-5 with TRBJ2-5; a weak D match, TRBD2 (5 bases). Germline CDR1 MNHEY, CDR2 SVGAGI. Trimming left V 6 bases short and J 5 bases short, with 16 bases between. The CDR3 is 14 amino acids. The CDR3 DNA reads TGTGCCAGCAGAACTTTAGGGCGCGGGGAGACCCAGTACTTC. Translated: CASRTLGRGETQYF.

The gene calls are TRBV18 and TRBJ2-2, with D possibly being TRBD2 (6 bases). The CDR3 spans 18 residues. Trimming pared 2 bases from V and 3 bases from J, leaving 19 bases between. Germline V gene lookup returns CDR1 KGHSH and CDR2 LQKENI. The DNA for the CDR3 is TGTGCCAGCTCACCATCGACTAGTCCGGGTATCGACACCGGGGAGCTGTTTTTT. Amino acids: CASSPSTSPGIDTGELFF.

The chain combines TRBV5-1 with TRBJ1-2; possibly TRBD1 for D (6 bases). The V gene lost 1 base and the J gene lost 7 bases, with 11 bases spanning the gap. The CDR3 consists of 13 residues. Germline V gives CDR1 SGHRS, CDR2 YFSETQ. The CDR3: CASSLSGAGGYTF. The DNA of the CDR3 is TGCGCCAGCAGCTTGTCAGGGGCGGGTGGCTACACCTTC.

Note on this clone: Different DNA sequences within this sample yield the same CDR3. The rearrangement uses TRBV15 and TRBJ1-2, with D maybe TRBD1 (6 bases). V was trimmed by 4 bases and J by 4 bases, leaving 7 bases between them. The germline gives CDR1 LNHNV, CDR2 YYDKDF (reference sequence). This CDR3 is 12 amino acids long. The CDR3 region has the DNA TGTGCCACCAGCACGGACAGCTATGGCTACACCTTC. Amino acids: CATSTDSYGYTF.

The chain joins TRBV5-1 to TRBJ2-5; 8 nucleotides line up with TRBD1. V trimming: 0 bases; J trimming: 5 bases; junction bases outside the gene matches: 6. Germline assignment: CDR1 SGHRS and CDR2 YFSETQ. The CDR3 is 15 amino acids. The CDR3 nucleotides read TGCGCCAGCAGCTTGGTTGGACAGGGAGCCGAGACCCAGTACTTC. Protein: CASSLVGQGAETQYF. The full variable domain, with the rest looked up from reference TRBV5-1 and TRBJ2-5, is KAGVTQTPRYLIKTRGQQVTLSCSPISGHRSVSWYQQTPGQGLQFLFEYFSETQRNKGNFPGRFSGRQFSNSRSEMNVSTLELGDSALYLCASSLVGQGAETQYFGPGTRLLVL.

CDR3 coding DNA: TGTGCCAGACAGGGGGCTGGAAACACCATATATTTT. It codes for CARQGAGNTIYF. V and J are TRBV2 and TRBJ1-3, with 8 positions matching TRBD1. This CDR3 region has 12 residues. CDR1 is SNHLY, CDR2 FYNNEI, per germline. V was clipped by 9 bases and J by 2 bases; unmatched bases: 0.

The rearrangement uses TRBV7-3 and TRBJ2-7, with a tentative D call TRBD1 (6 bases). Deletions cut 3 bases from V and 2 bases from J, with 11 bases between. CDR1 is SGHTA and CDR2 is FQGTGA in the germline V gene. This CDR3 is 14 amino acids long. The CDR3 sequence is CASSFGQSTYEQYF. The CDR3 DNA sequence: TGTGCCAGCAGCTTCGGACAGAGTACCTACGAGCAGTACTTC.

The chain uses TRBV5-1 and TRBJ2-3; TRBD1 matches 7 bases. This CDR3 has 18 residues. V was pared by 3 bases and J by 0 bases, with 13 bases of the junction left unmatched. The V gene's germline CDR1 is SGHRS and CDR2 YFSETQ. CDR3 sequence: CASSSPRGQVISTDTQYF. CDR3 nucleotides: TGCGCCAGCAGCTCCCCTAGAGGACAGGTGATAAGCACAGATACGCAGTATTTT.

V gene TRBV9 combines with J gene TRBJ1-2; 7 nucleotides align to TRBD1. V lost 3 bases to trimming and J lost 7 bases; unmatched junction nucleotides: 9. Germline values: CDR1 SGDLS, CDR2 YYNGEE. The CDR3 sequence is 14 residues long. The CDR3 region is CASSELGRGFGYTF. As DNA, the CDR3 is TGTGCCAGCAGCGAGCTGGGCAGGGGGTTTGGCTACACCTTC.

This clone was found a few times. The rearrangement joins TRBV9 to TRBJ2-3, with a tentative D call TRBD2 (5 bases). Trimming removed 0 bases at V and 1 base at J, with 9 bases between. The germline V gene has CDR1 SGDLS and CDR2 YYNGEE. CDR3 size: 15 residues. The CDR3 DNA reads TGTGCCAGCAGCGTAGGAGGGCTCGGCACAGATACGCAGTATTTT. It yields the protein CASSVGGLGTDTQYF.

The V call is TRBV27, the J call TRBJ1-1, with 12 bases aligning to TRBD1. This CDR3 has 14 amino acids. V lost 7 bases and J lost 5; bases outside the gene matches: 5. CDR1 and CDR2 (germline): MNHEY, SMNVEV (reference sequence). CDR3 protein: CASTRDRGQTEAFF. CDR3 coding DNA: TGTGCCAGCACACGGGACAGGGGGCAAACTGAAGCTTTCTTT.

This clone has only one observation. This sequence joins TRBV18 and TRBJ2-2, with a tentative D call TRBD1 (6 bases). Germline CDR1 reads KGHSH; CDR2 reads LQKENI. V was pared by 2 bases and J by 1 base, with 14 bases between. The CDR3 runs 17 residues. The CDR3 here is CASSPGARQVNTGELFF. The DNA for the CDR3 is TGTGCCAGCTCACCAGGGGCGAGACAGGTGAACACCGGGGAGCTGTTTTTT.

The chain has TRBV6-6 and TRBJ1-2; TRBD1 matches at 10 bases. Germline V lookup: CDR1 MNHNY, CDR2 SVGAGI (reference sequence). This CDR3 has 14 residues. V dropped 4 bases and J dropped 7; count of bases not matched to a gene: 6. The CDR3 DNA reads as TGTGCCAGCAGTTGGGGACAGGGGAATTCTGGCTACACCTTC. Protein product: CASSWGQGNSGYTF.